This entry lists 15 T cell receptor beta chains sequenced from one sample in a study of OX40 agonist ivuxolimab in advanced cancers. Library creation used the immunoSEQ multiplex PCR assay. As stored in TCRdb, this immuneACCESS dataset retains in-frame rearrangements with V and J assigned. A fraction of the clones does not appear; measured against another copy, unresolved V genes explain less than half of the discrepancy, and the remainder lacks a known reason. Across this sample there are approximately 79,000 clones, with about 88% seen only once. The top ten hold over 0.75% of the sample. Sequenced material: CD4+ or CD8+ T cells sorted from blood, taken in a trial of the OX40 agonist ivuxolimab. The receptor source for this set is an adult with an advanced solid tumor such as melanoma, head and neck, liver or kidney cancer.

The DNA of the CDR3 is TGTGCTAGTGGGGACCGGGACAGGAACAATGAGCAGTTCTTC. Protein: CASGDRDRNNEQFF. This chain joins TRBV12-5 and TRBJ2-1; the match to TRBD1 covers 8 bases. The CDR3 loop spans 14 amino acids. V dropped 6 bases and J dropped 5; count of bases not matched to a gene: 6. Germline-derived CDR1 and CDR2 are LGHNT and FRNRAP.

The chain uses TRBV5-4 and TRBJ2-5, with D uncertain. Trimming took off 4 bases at V and 7 bases at J, with 11 bases between the two ends. The CDR3 is 12 residues long. CDR1 is SGHNT, CDR2 YYREEE, per germline (reference sequence). The CDR3 reads CASSRQTGTQYF. The CDR3 nucleotides are TGTGCCAGCAGCCGGCAAACCGGGACCCAGTACTTC. The full variable domain, rest sourced from reference TRBV5-4 and TRBJ2-5, is ETGVTQSPTHLIKTRGQQVTLRCSSQSGHNTVSWYQQALGQGPQFIFQYYREEENGRGNFPPRFSGLQFPNYSSELNVNALELDDSALYLCASSRQTGTQYFGPGTRLLVL.

The chain carries TRBV30 and TRBJ2-3; perhaps TRBD2 as D (5 bases). Trimming pared 0 bases from V and 9 bases from J, leaving 7 bases between. The CDR3 length is 11 residues. Germline V lookup: CDR1 GTSNPN, CDR2 SVGIG (reference sequence). The CDR3 DNA reads as TGTGCCTGGAGTGTTGAGGGAACGCAGTATTTT. It specifies CAWSVEGTQYF.

The chain employs TRBV6-5 and TRBJ1-2; 7 bases match TRBD1. CDR1 is MNHEY, CDR2 SVGAGI, per germline. The CDR3 totals 15 residues. V shed 4 bases, J shed 8 bases, and the junction held 13 bases outside the gene matches. The CDR3 sequence: CASSLPGTALKGYTF. DNA of the CDR3: TGTGCCAGCAGTTTACCCGGGACAGCTCTAAAGGGCTACACCTTC.

The chain carries TRBV5-1 and TRBJ2-1, with 12 bases matching TRBD2. Trimming at V came to 4 bases and at J to 3 bases, leaving 5 bases not matched to a gene. The germline gives CDR1 SGHRS, CDR2 YFSETQ. The CDR3 sequence is 16 residues long. The CDR3 nucleotides read TGCGCCAGCAGCCGACTAGCGGGGGCCCTCTACAATGAGCAGTTCTTC. It codes for CASSRLAGALYNEQFF.

A few counts support this clone. This rearrangement joins TRBV11-2 to TRBJ2-1, with TRBD2 matching 14 bases. The ends lost 0 bases at V and 7 bases at J; junction bases unmatched: 11. The CDR3 consists of 19 residues. CDR1 SGHAT and CDR2 FQNNGV come from the germline V gene. The chain's CDR3 is CASSLDPRGTSGSRNEQFF. The CDR3 coding sequence is TGTGCCAGCAGCTTAGATCCCCGCGGGACTAGCGGGAGTCGGAATGAGCAGTTCTTC.

This rearrangement joins TRBV9 to TRBJ2-2, with TRBD1 matching 11 bases. The V and J ends lost 4 bases and 5 bases, in that order; junction bases with no gene match: 10. The CDR3 sequence is 17 residues long. CDR1 is SGDLS, CDR2 YYNGEE, per germline. The CDR3 region is CASSPRTGGLGTGELFF. DNA for the CDR3: TGTGCCAGCAGCCCTCGGACAGGGGGCTTGGGGACCGGGGAGCTGTTTTTT. The full variable domain, its missing parts supplied by reference TRBV9 and TRBJ2-2, is DSGVTQTPKHLITATGQRVTLRCSPRSGDLSVYWYQQSLDQGLQFLIQYYNGEERAKGNILERFSAQQFPDLHSELNLSSLELGDSALYFCASSPRTGGLGTGELFFGEGSRLTVL.

The rearrangement uses TRBV5-1 and TRBJ2-3; D is ambiguous. The V end lost 0 bases, the J end lost 5 bases, and 10 bases lay between the germline ends. Germline CDR1 reads SGHRS; CDR2 reads YFSETQ. The CDR3 has 14 amino acids. In DNA form, the CDR3 reads TGCGCCAGCAGCTTGGCCTGGGTGGGAGATACGCAGTATTTT. It codes for CASSLAWVGDTQYF.

J is TRBJ2-3 and V is TRBV2; no firm D call. CDR1 is SNHLY and CDR2 is FYNNEI in the germline V gene. V was clipped by 3 bases and J by 1 base, with 5 bases between them. CDR3 length: 13 residues. CDR3 coding DNA: TGTGCCAGCAGTGACCAACGCACAGATACGCAGTATTTT. Translation: CASSDQRTDTQYF.

V and J are TRBV6-1 and TRBJ2-7; D not resolved. The V end was cut by 6 bases, the J end by 4 bases, with 7 bases between. CDR3 length: 11 amino acids. Germline assignment: CDR1 MNHNS and CDR2 SASEGT. The CDR3: CASSDIYEQYF. In DNA form, the CDR3 reads TGTGCCAGCAGCGACATTTACGAGCAGTACTTC.

The chain employs TRBV7-9 and TRBJ2-4; 11 nucleotides align to TRBD2. After removal of 5 bases from V and 7 bases from J, the junction contained 4 bases not matched to a gene. This CDR3 has 14 amino acids. The V gene's germline CDR1 is SEHNR and CDR2 FQNEAQ (reference sequence). CDR3 coding DNA: TGTGCCAGCAGCCAAACTAGCGGGAGTAACATTCAGTACTTC. It yields the protein CASSQTSGSNIQYF.

This chain joins TRBV4-2 and TRBJ2-1, with a weak D call TRBD2 (5 bases). The CDR3 covers 15 residues. V lost 2 bases and J lost 5, with 13 bases in between. The germline CDR1 and CDR2 sequences are LGHNA and YNFKEQ. CDR3 in amino acids: CASSQRLAINNEQFF. The CDR3 coding sequence is TGTGCCAGCAGCCAAAGGCTAGCTATAAACAATGAGCAGTTCTTC.

The V and J genes are TRBV10-3 and TRBJ1-5; D is uncertain. Deletions cut 2 bases from V and 6 bases from J, with 8 bases between. This CDR3 has 13 residues. Germline V CDR1 and CDR2: ENHRY, SYGVKD. This CDR3 reads CAISEEVGQPQHF. As DNA, the CDR3 is TGTGCCATCAGTGAGGAAGTAGGTCAGCCCCAGCATTTT.

The chain has TRBV6-1 and TRBJ2-4; TRBD1 agrees at 8 bases. The junction had 6 bases not matched to a gene; V was cut back by 5 bases and J by 9 bases. The CDR3 spans 13 residues. Germline CDR1 MNHNS, CDR2 SASEGT. DNA of the CDR3: TGTGCCAGCAGTACCGGACAGGGTTCCATTCAGTACTTC. Translation gives CASSTGQGSIQYF.

This chain joins TRBV6-5 and TRBJ1-2; D call uncertain. Germline V lookup: CDR1 MNHEY, CDR2 SVGAGI. With 2 bases removed from V and 1 base from J, the gap between germline ends came to 2 bases. The CDR3 loop spans 12 amino acids. Here the CDR3 DNA reads TGTGCCAGCAGTTACCATAACTATGGCTACACCTTC. Protein: CASSYHNYGYTF.